The rows below give T cell receptor beta chains drawn from one sample of a study of T-cell reconstitution after alpha-beta-depleted transplantation in children. TCRdb ran MiXCR on the PCR reads and lists one entry per CDR3 protein. The sample has 350,000 to 450,000 distinct CDR3 sequences; about an eighth are singletons. The sample consisted of PBMCs, taken from the stem cell graft. Source of these receptors: a human donor who donated a stem cell graft to a child with Fanconi anemia. Both conserved end residues are part of each CDR3. D genes are given only for firm matches. Part of the rows lack a size; the others show once, few, many or a class for expanded clones.

TRBJ2-1,-,-,TRBV3-1,15,CASSQVDTTYNEQFF,TGTGCCAGCAGTCAGGTCGATACTACCTACAATGAGCAGTTCTTC
TRBJ2-3,-,-,TRBV12-3/TRBV12-4,14,CASRFEGGPGTQYF,TGTGCCAGCCGATTTGAGGGGGGGCCGGGTACGCAGTATTTT
TRBJ2-7,-,-,TRBV7-8,12,CASSSDSNEQYF,TGTGCCAGCAGCTCCGATTCCAACGAGCAGTACTTC
TRBJ1-4,-,-,TRBV7-9,11,CASSSDEKLFF,TGTGCCAGCAGCTCCGATGAAAAACTGTTTTTT
TRBJ2-2,-,TRBD1,TRBV6-1,15,CATNTRDSIGGELFF,TGTGCCACAAACACCCGGGACAGTATTGGCGGGGAGCTGTTTTTT
TRBJ1-1,-,-,TRBV11-2,13,CASSPWRGTEAFF,TGTGCCAGCAGCCCGTGGAGGGGAACTGAAGCTTTCTTT
TRBJ1-1,-,-,TRBV4-2,12,CASSQSRPEAFF,TGTGCCAGCAGCCAATCTCGCCCTGAAGCTTTCTTT
TRBJ1-6,few,-,TRBV10-1,14,CASSENFRNSPLHF,TGCGCCAGCAGTGAGAATTTTCGAAATTCACCCCTCCACTTT
TRBJ1-1,-,-,TRBV7-9,15,CASSLALAGNTEAFF,TGTGCCAGCAGCTTAGCGTTGGCGGGGAACACTGAAGCTTTCTTT
TRBJ1-1,few,-,TRBV7-9,12,CASSLPQTQAFF,TGTGCCAGCAGCTTACCACAAACCCAAGCTTTCTTT
TRBJ2-7,-,-,TRBV5-5,13,CASRPDGNYEQYF,TGTGCCAGCCGTCCTGACGGAAACTACGAGCAGTACTTC
TRBJ2-1,few,TRBD1,TRBV3-1,16,CASSQEGQVTHNEQFF,TGTGCCAGCAGCCAGGAGGGACAGGTGACCCACAATGAGCAGTTCTTC
TRBJ1-5,-,TRBD1,TRBV29-1,15,CSVASSVGGNQPQHF,TGCAGCGTTGCCTCCTCCGTAGGGGGCAACCAGCCCCAGCATTTT
TRBJ1-5,few,-,TRBV6-4,14,CASRRGVGNQPQHF,TGTGCCAGCAGAAGGGGGGTTGGCAATCAGCCCCAGCATTTT
TRBJ2-3,-,-,TRBV5-1,15,CASSLALGGADTQYF,TGCGCCAGCAGCTTGGCCCTGGGGGGCGCAGATACGCAGTATTTT
TRBJ2-1,few,-,TRBV6-5,14,CASSLGRAYNEQFF,TGTGCCAGCAGTTTGGGCCGAGCCTACAATGAGCAGTTCTTC
TRBJ1-4,-,TRBD1,TRBV7-2,20,CASSLGRPGQGNETNEKLFF,TGTGCCAGCAGCTTAGGGCGACCTGGACAGGGTAACGAAACTAATGAAAAACTGTTTTTT
TRBJ1-5,-,-,TRBV12-5,15,CASGLVSKGYQPQHF,TGTGCTAGTGGTTTGGTATCTAAGGGGTACCAGCCCCAGCATTTT
TRBJ1-1,few,-,TRBV5-6,15,CASSFPGHLNTEAFF,TGTGCCAGCAGCTTTCCGGGACACCTGAACACTGAAGCTTTCTTT
TRBJ2-7,-,TRBD2,TRBV2,15,CASARTSGTTYEQYF,TGTGCCAGCGCCCGAACCAGCGGGACCACCTACGAGCAGTACTTC
TRBJ2-7,-,-,TRBV10-1,15,CASSDSGTPAYEQYF,TGCGCCAGCAGTGACTCAGGTACCCCAGCCTACGAGCAGTACTTC
TRBJ2-3,many,TRBD2,TRBV5-5,15,CASSLPGLEGDTQYF,TGTGCCAGCAGCCTACCGGGACTAGAAGGTGATACGCAGTATTTT
TRBJ2-4,many,-,TRBV20-1,15,CSSIRRTGAKNIQYF,TGCAGCTCCATCAGGCGAACAGGCGCCAAAAACATTCAGTACTTC
TRBJ2-1,-,TRBD1,TRBV20-1,15,CSAIQAQGIENEQFF,TGCAGTGCCATACAAGCACAGGGGATCGAAAATGAGCAGTTCTTC
TRBJ2-1,many,TRBD1,TRBV12-3/TRBV12-4,16,CASSSHGTARGNEQFF,TGTGCCAGCAGTTCTCACGGGACAGCAAGGGGCAATGAGCAGTTCTTC
TRBJ2-1,few,-,TRBV5-1,16,CASSGGTDRSYNEQFF,TGCGCCAGCAGCGGCGGGACGGATCGCTCCTACAATGAGCAGTTCTTC
TRBJ2-1,-,TRBD2,TRBV7-2,18,CASSRGLAGGPSYNEQFF,TGTGCCAGCAGTAGGGGACTAGCGGGGGGTCCATCCTACAATGAGCAGTTCTTC
TRBJ2-2,many,-,TRBV28,12,CASSLALGELFF,TGTGCCAGCAGTTTGGCACTCGGGGAGCTGTTTTTT
TRBJ1-3,few,-,TRBV3-1,16,CASSQVRQLSGNTIYF,TGTGCCAGCAGCCAGGTCCGACAGCTCTCTGGAAACACCATATATTTT
TRBJ1-2,-,-,TRBV11-1,13,CASSPSGNYGYTF,TGTGCCAGCAGCCCTTCAGGCAACTATGGCTACACCTTC
TRBJ1-1,-,TRBD1,TRBV5-1,16,CASSSGTGIINTEAFF,TGCGCCAGCAGCTCCGGGACAGGGATAATCAACACTGAAGCTTTCTTT
TRBJ1-1,few,-,TRBV7-8,16,CASSPVANRILTEAFF,TGTGCCAGCAGCCCTGTGGCGAACAGGATCCTTACTGAAGCTTTCTTT
TRBJ2-2,medium-sized,-,TRBV11-2,16,CASSLDWIGNTGELFF,TGTGCCAGCAGCTTAGACTGGATAGGGAACACCGGGGAGCTGTTTTTT
TRBJ1-6,-,-,TRBV2,14,CASSPTTTNSPLHF,TGTGCCAGCAGTCCGACAACCACCAATTCACCCCTCCACTTT
TRBJ2-1,-,-,TRBV28,15,CASSPLAGALNEQFF,TGTGCCAGCAGCCCACTGGCGGGGGCCCTCAATGAGCAGTTCTTC
TRBJ2-2,-,-,TRBV5-1,15,CASSGGSANTGELFF,TGCGCCAGCAGCGGGGGGTCAGCGAACACCGGGGAGCTGTTTTTT
TRBJ2-1,many,-,TRBV29-1,13,CSVGQSRISEQFF,TGCAGCGTTGGCCAGAGTCGGATCAGCGAGCAGTTCTTC
TRBJ2-3,-,-,TRBV10-3,14,CAISRQPGTDTQYF,TGTGCCATCAGTAGACAGCCGGGCACAGATACGCAGTATTTT
TRBJ2-5,-,-,TRBV4-3,17,CASSQVGRAGQRETQYF,TGCGCCAGCAGCCAAGTAGGTCGAGCAGGGCAGCGAGAGACCCAGTACTTC
TRBJ2-1,-,TRBD1,TRBV4-3,15,CASSQAQGIYNEQFF,TGCGCCAGCAGCCAAGCACAGGGGATCTACAATGAGCAGTTCTTC
TRBJ1-4,-,-,TRBV20-1,11,CSATGNEKLFF,TGCAGTGCTACTGGGAATGAAAAACTGTTTTTT
TRBJ2-1,-,TRBD2,TRBV6-1,15,CATETSGGVYNEQFF,TGTGCCACCGAAACTAGCGGGGGAGTCTACAATGAGCAGTTCTTC
TRBJ1-2,few,TRBD1,TRBV20-1,13,CSASQGAAFGYTF,TGCAGTGCTAGCCAGGGGGCCGCCTTTGGCTACACCTTC
TRBJ1-1,-,-,TRBV6-1,13,CASGRVSGTEAFF,TGTGCCAGCGGCAGGGTGTCTGGCACTGAAGCTTTCTTT
TRBJ1-1,few,-,TRBV6-5,13,CASSYEEDTEAFF,TGTGCCAGCAGTTATGAAGAGGACACTGAAGCTTTCTTT
TRBJ2-7,few,-,TRBV4-3,13,CASSQEELDEQYF,TGCGCCAGCAGCCAAGAAGAACTAGACGAGCAGTACTTC
TRBJ1-1,-,TRBD1,TRBV7-9,13,CASSFTLDRQAFF,TGTGCCAGCAGCTTTACCCTGGACAGGCAAGCTTTCTTT